A selection of T cell receptor beta chains follows, all from one sample in a study of T cells in Graves' hyperthyroidism and ophthalmopathy. TCRdb redid the calling of the multiplex PCR reads with MiXCR, one entry per CDR3 protein. The data contain roughly 700,000 distinct CDR3 sequences, 30% to 40% of them singletons. The sample comprised blood. The receptors come from a woman aged 40 to 50 with Graves' hyperthyroidism. Both conserved end residues are part of each CDR3. The D gene is left open where the match is weak. Some rows mark clone size as missing; the rest say once, few, many or name a class of expanded clone.

v_gene: TRBV7-2
j_gene: TRBJ1-2
len: 19
abundance: few
d_gene: TRBD1
CDR3aa: CASSRRDGTGAPSHYGYTF
CDR3nt: TGTGCCAGCAGCCGTCGGGACGGGACAGGGGCGCCCAGCCACTATGGCTACACCTTC

v_gene: TRBV5-8
j_gene: TRBJ2-7
len: 15
abundance: many
d_gene: -
CDR3aa: CASSLSASAIYEQYF
CDR3nt: TGTGCCAGCAGCTTATCTGCTAGCGCGATCTACGAGCAGTACTTC

v_gene: TRBV25-1
j_gene: TRBJ1-6
len: 15
abundance: -
d_gene: -
CDR3aa: CASLRDAGYNSPLHF
CDR3nt: TGTGCCAGCCTAAGGGACGCCGGCTATAATTCACCCCTCCACTTT

v_gene: TRBV6-5
j_gene: TRBJ2-7
len: 15
abundance: few
d_gene: -
CDR3aa: CASSYLEDGAYEQYF
CDR3nt: TGTGCCAGCAGTTACCTGGAGGACGGCGCCTACGAGCAGTACTTC

v_gene: TRBV7-9
j_gene: TRBJ2-4
len: 15
abundance: -
d_gene: TRBD1
CDR3aa: CASSPTGGTKNIQYF
CDR3nt: TGTGCCAGCAGCCCGACAGGGGGCACCAAAAACATTCAGTACTTC

v_gene: TRBV7-2
j_gene: TRBJ2-7
len: 12
abundance: -
d_gene: -
CDR3aa: CASSYIDYEQYF
CDR3nt: TGTGCCAGCAGCTATATAGATTACGAGCAGTACTTC

v_gene: TRBV12-3/TRBV12-4
j_gene: TRBJ2-2
len: 18
abundance: -
d_gene: -
CDR3aa: CASSYSYLRGPSTGELFF
CDR3nt: TGTGCCAGCAGTTACTCGTATCTTCGGGGGCCGTCTACCGGGGAGCTGTTTTTT

v_gene: TRBV9
j_gene: TRBJ2-2
len: 13
abundance: -
d_gene: -
CDR3aa: CASSLSGVGELFF
CDR3nt: TGTGCCAGCAGCCTCTCCGGTGTCGGGGAGCTGTTTTTT

v_gene: TRBV11-2
j_gene: TRBJ1-6
len: 16
abundance: -
d_gene: TRBD1
CDR3aa: CASSPTPTGLGTPLHF
CDR3nt: TGTGCCAGCAGCCCCACCCCGACAGGGTTGGGGACACCCCTCCACTTT

v_gene: TRBV2
j_gene: TRBJ1-2
len: 14
abundance: many
d_gene: -
CDR3aa: CASSSVGVNYGYTF
CDR3nt: TGTGCCAGCAGCTCCGTCGGAGTCAACTATGGCTACACCTTC

v_gene: TRBV10-3
j_gene: TRBJ2-2
len: 17
abundance: many
d_gene: TRBD2
CDR3aa: CAIRDSGRVGNTGELFF
CDR3nt: TGTGCCATCAGAGACAGCGGGAGGGTAGGGAACACCGGGGAGCTGTTTTTT

v_gene: TRBV7-3
j_gene: TRBJ2-3
len: 14
abundance: -
d_gene: -
CDR3aa: CASSSRWVTDTQYF
CDR3nt: TGTGCCAGCAGCTCCCGTTGGGTGACAGATACGCAGTATTTT

v_gene: TRBV29-1
j_gene: TRBJ1-2
len: 13
abundance: -
d_gene: TRBD1
CDR3aa: CSVAGQGLGGYTF
CDR3nt: TGCAGCGTTGCCGGACAGGGCTTGGGAGGCTACACCTTC

v_gene: TRBV29-1
j_gene: TRBJ1-1
len: 13
abundance: -
d_gene: -
CDR3aa: CSSRPTGNTEAFF
CDR3nt: TGCAGCTCGCGTCCGACAGGGAACACTGAAGCTTTCTTT

v_gene: TRBV7-2
j_gene: TRBJ2-7
len: 18
abundance: -
d_gene: TRBD2
CDR3aa: CASSLAIGREGVSDTQYF
CDR3nt: TGTGCCAGCAGCTTAGCGATTGGGCGGGAGGGGGTCTCAGATACGCAGTACTTC

v_gene: TRBV19
j_gene: TRBJ1-1
len: 13
abundance: few
d_gene: -
CDR3aa: CASRRGEGTEAFF
CDR3nt: TGTGCCAGTCGCCGGGGTGAAGGTACTGAAGCTTTCTTT

v_gene: TRBV11-2
j_gene: TRBJ2-5
len: 15
abundance: many
d_gene: -
CDR3aa: CASSLDGIGRETQYF
CDR3nt: TGTGCCAGCAGCTTAGACGGTATTGGGCGAGAGACCCAGTACTTC

v_gene: TRBV11-2
j_gene: TRBJ2-5
len: 13
abundance: -
d_gene: -
CDR3aa: CASRLGLAETQYF
CDR3nt: TGTGCCAGCAGACTAGGCCTAGCGGAGACCCAGTACTTC

v_gene: TRBV19
j_gene: TRBJ1-1
len: 14
abundance: many
d_gene: -
CDR3aa: CASMRGTLNTEAFF
CDR3nt: TGTGCCAGTATGCGCGGGACCCTGAACACTGAAGCTTTCTTT

v_gene: TRBV7-9
j_gene: TRBJ2-7
len: 14
abundance: many
d_gene: TRBD1
CDR3aa: CASSPDRGTYEQYF
CDR3nt: TGTGCCAGCAGCCCGGACAGGGGAACCTACGAGCAGTACTTC

v_gene: TRBV7-9
j_gene: TRBJ1-1
len: 15
abundance: -
d_gene: TRBD1
CDR3aa: CASSPVTGLGTEAFF
CDR3nt: TGTGCCAGCAGCCCGGTGACAGGGTTGGGCACTGAAGCTTTCTTT

v_gene: TRBV5-5
j_gene: TRBJ1-5
len: 12
abundance: -
d_gene: -
CDR3aa: CASNSQNQPQHF
CDR3nt: TGTGCCAGCAACTCCCAGAATCAGCCCCAGCATTTT

v_gene: TRBV7-2
j_gene: TRBJ1-6
len: 14
abundance: few
d_gene: -
CDR3aa: CAWSVWTDNSPLHF
CDR3nt: TGTGCCTGGAGTGTATGGACGGATAATTCACCCCTCCACTTT

v_gene: TRBV20-1
j_gene: TRBJ1-1
len: 13
abundance: -
d_gene: -
CDR3aa: CSARGQPSTEAFF
CDR3nt: TGCAGTGCTAGAGGACAGCCGAGCACTGAAGCTTTCTTT

v_gene: TRBV7-9
j_gene: TRBJ2-7
len: 13
abundance: -
d_gene: -
CDR3aa: CASSPFGQYEQYF
CDR3nt: TGTGCCAGCAGCCCTTTCGGACAGTACGAGCAGTACTTC

v_gene: TRBV29-1
j_gene: TRBJ1-3
len: 13
abundance: many
d_gene: -
CDR3aa: CSVVTVSGNTIYF
CDR3nt: TGCAGCGTTGTCACGGTTTCTGGAAACACCATATATTTT

v_gene: TRBV24-1
j_gene: TRBJ2-3
len: 15
abundance: -
d_gene: TRBD2
CDR3aa: CATSDSGRATDTQYF
CDR3nt: TGTGCCACCAGTGATAGCGGGAGGGCGACAGATACGCAGTATTTT

v_gene: TRBV7-2
j_gene: TRBJ2-7
len: 13
abundance: many
d_gene: -
CDR3aa: CASSLGGRYEQYF
CDR3nt: TGTGCCAGCAGCTTAGGGGGGAGGTACGAGCAGTACTTC

v_gene: TRBV14
j_gene: TRBJ1-6
len: 14
abundance: many
d_gene: -
CDR3aa: CASSQWPEDSPLHF
CDR3nt: TGTGCCAGCAGCCAATGGCCGGAGGATTCACCCCTCCACTTT

v_gene: TRBV10-3
j_gene: TRBJ1-1
len: 12
abundance: -
d_gene: -
CDR3aa: CAISESSRRAFF
CDR3nt: TGTGCCATCAGTGAGTCCTCTAGGCGGGCTTTCTTT

v_gene: TRBV7-8
j_gene: TRBJ1-1
len: 14
abundance: few
d_gene: -
CDR3aa: CASSLIGLGTEAFF
CDR3nt: TGTGCCAGCAGCTTAATAGGGTTGGGCACTGAAGCTTTCTTT

v_gene: TRBV20-1
j_gene: TRBJ2-5
len: 15
abundance: many
d_gene: TRBD2
CDR3aa: CSARDGLAGEETQYF
CDR3nt: TGCAGTGCTAGAGATGGACTAGCGGGGGAAGAGACCCAGTACTTC

v_gene: TRBV20-1
j_gene: TRBJ1-2
len: 12
abundance: -
d_gene: -
CDR3aa: CSATVQGGGYTF
CDR3nt: TGCAGTGCTACGGTACAGGGCGGTGGCTACACCTTC

v_gene: TRBV27
j_gene: TRBJ1-1
len: 14
abundance: -
d_gene: -
CDR3aa: CASSFNLRNTEAFF
CDR3nt: TGTGCCAGCAGTTTTAATCTTAGGAACACTGAAGCTTTCTTT

v_gene: TRBV2
j_gene: TRBJ2-5
len: 12
abundance: -
d_gene: -
CDR3aa: CASFGGRETQYF
CDR3nt: TGTGCCAGCTTCGGGGGGCGGGAGACCCAGTACTTC

v_gene: TRBV2
j_gene: TRBJ2-2
len: 14
abundance: many
d_gene: -
CDR3aa: CASSEQGNTGELFF
CDR3nt: TGTGCCAGCAGTGAACAGGGGAACACCGGGGAGCTGTTTTTT

v_gene: TRBV7-2
j_gene: TRBJ1-6
len: 15
abundance: -
d_gene: -
CDR3aa: CASKNRGVLNSPLHF
CDR3nt: TGTGCCAGCAAGAATAGGGGGGTCCTGAATTCACCCCTCCACTTT

v_gene: TRBV2
j_gene: TRBJ2-5
len: 17
abundance: -
d_gene: TRBD2
CDR3aa: CASSALTRDYKGETQYF
CDR3nt: TGTGCCAGCAGTGCTCTAACCCGGGACTACAAAGGAGAGACCCAGTACTTC

v_gene: TRBV24-1
j_gene: TRBJ1-5
len: 16
abundance: -
d_gene: TRBD1
CDR3aa: CATGGQGLPSNQPQHF
CDR3nt: TGTGCCACCGGAGGACAGGGCCTGCCGAGCAATCAGCCCCAGCATTTT

v_gene: TRBV29-1
j_gene: TRBJ2-7
len: 14
abundance: -
d_gene: -
CDR3aa: CSVEAPQGHYEQYF
CDR3nt: TGCAGCGTTGAAGCCCCACAGGGCCACTACGAGCAGTACTTC

v_gene: TRBV6-5
j_gene: TRBJ2-2
len: 14
abundance: few
d_gene: -
CDR3aa: CASMKTRRTGELFF
CDR3nt: TGTGCCAGCATGAAGACCCGACGTACCGGGGAGCTGTTTTTT

v_gene: TRBV12-3/TRBV12-4
j_gene: TRBJ2-2
len: 14
abundance: -
d_gene: TRBD1
CDR3aa: CASSFRDSTGELFF
CDR3nt: TGTGCCAGCAGTTTTCGGGACAGCACCGGGGAGCTGTTTTTT

v_gene: TRBV2
j_gene: TRBJ1-1
len: 14
abundance: few
d_gene: -
CDR3aa: CASTDTTGGTEAFF
CDR3nt: TGTGCCAGCACCGACACTACAGGCGGCACTGAAGCTTTCTTT

v_gene: TRBV6-1
j_gene: TRBJ1-5
len: 16
abundance: -
d_gene: -
CDR3aa: CASSEGPFRGNQPQHF
CDR3nt: TGTGCCAGCAGTGAGGGTCCGTTTCGGGGCAATCAGCCCCAGCATTTT

v_gene: TRBV10-3
j_gene: TRBJ1-1
len: 13
abundance: -
d_gene: -
CDR3aa: CAISERWNTEAFF
CDR3nt: TGTGCCATCAGTGAGAGGTGGAACACTGAAGCTTTCTTT

v_gene: TRBV7-2
j_gene: TRBJ2-3
len: 15
abundance: -
d_gene: TRBD1
CDR3aa: CASRFPGQSTDTQYF
CDR3nt: TGTGCCAGCAGATTTCCGGGACAGAGCACAGATACGCAGTATTTT

v_gene: TRBV20-1
j_gene: TRBJ1-1
len: 15
abundance: -
d_gene: TRBD1
CDR3aa: CSATDRATRGTEAFF
CDR3nt: TGCAGTGCTACAGACAGGGCCACACGGGGCACTGAAGCTTTCTTT

v_gene: TRBV5-1
j_gene: TRBJ1-1
len: 14
abundance: many
d_gene: -
CDR3aa: CASSFGTTGTEAFF
CDR3nt: TGCGCCAGCAGCTTCGGGACAACTGGCACTGAAGCTTTCTTT

v_gene: TRBV20-1
j_gene: TRBJ2-7
len: 16
abundance: -
d_gene: TRBD2
CDR3aa: CSATPQLAGVVYEQYF
CDR3nt: TGCAGTGCCACCCCTCAACTAGCGGGAGTCGTCTACGAGCAGTACTTC

v_gene: TRBV10-3
j_gene: TRBJ1-4
len: 14
abundance: -
d_gene: -
CDR3aa: CAISESGRDEKLFF
CDR3nt: TGTGCCATCAGTGAGTCGGGACGGGATGAAAAACTGTTTTTT

v_gene: TRBV9
j_gene: TRBJ1-2
len: 15
abundance: -
d_gene: TRBD1
CDR3aa: CASSQASGTGYGYTF
CDR3nt: TGTGCCAGCAGCCAAGCGTCCGGGACAGGCTATGGCTACACCTTC

v_gene: TRBV7-9
j_gene: TRBJ2-5
len: 14
abundance: many
d_gene: -
CDR3aa: CASSLFWGQETQYF
CDR3nt: TGTGCCAGCAGCTTATTTTGGGGGCAAGAGACCCAGTACTTC

v_gene: TRBV10-1
j_gene: TRBJ1-1
len: 14
abundance: few
d_gene: TRBD1
CDR3aa: CASSAGGDDTEAFF
CDR3nt: TGCGCCAGCAGTGCAGGGGGAGATGACACTGAAGCTTTCTTT

v_gene: TRBV2
j_gene: TRBJ1-2
len: 15
abundance: many
d_gene: -
CDR3aa: CASSGGQGNNYGYTF
CDR3nt: TGTGCCAGCTCCGGGGGCCAGGGAAATAACTATGGCTACACCTTC

v_gene: TRBV6-5
j_gene: TRBJ1-3
len: 14
abundance: -
d_gene: -
CDR3aa: CASTGLNSGNTIYF
CDR3nt: TGTGCCAGCACCGGGCTCAACTCTGGAAACACCATATATTTT

v_gene: TRBV12-3/TRBV12-4
j_gene: TRBJ1-5
len: 13
abundance: many
d_gene: -
CDR3aa: CASSKGGDQPQHF
CDR3nt: TGTGCCAGCAGTAAAGGGGGGGATCAGCCCCAGCATTTT